This TCR beta chain was sequenced in a study of T-cell reconstitution after alpha-beta-depleted transplantation in children. General study findings and limits: Day-60 TCRbeta diversity that was high in some patients was derived from surviving recipient T cells and thymic progenitors. Reportedly, alpha-beta T cells present about two months post-transplant originated from several hundred expanded clones of graft origin.

Ten or more counts support this clonotype. Its antigen is not identified. For TCRbeta, the library was prepared with unique molecular identifiers. TCRdb re-derived calls from the PCR reads in MiXCR, one entry per CDR3 protein. The table has approximately 650,000 distinct CDR3 sequences, around 13% seen once. The input for sequencing was PBMCs, taken before TCRalphabeta/CD19-depleted stem cell transplant. The receptor was derived from a girl under 10 years old with congenital amegakaryocytic thrombocytopenia, due to receive a stem cell transplant.

CDR3 sequence reads: CASSQREVDGYTF. The CDR3, as DNA: TGTGCCAGCAGCCAAAGGGAGGTTGATGGCTACACCTTC. The chain couples TRBV7-9 to TRBJ1-2; unclear D gene. V lost 5 bases to trimming and J lost 6 bases, with 13 bases between them. The germline CDR1 and CDR2 sequences are SEHNR and FQNEAQ (reference sequence). This CDR3 comprises 13 residues.